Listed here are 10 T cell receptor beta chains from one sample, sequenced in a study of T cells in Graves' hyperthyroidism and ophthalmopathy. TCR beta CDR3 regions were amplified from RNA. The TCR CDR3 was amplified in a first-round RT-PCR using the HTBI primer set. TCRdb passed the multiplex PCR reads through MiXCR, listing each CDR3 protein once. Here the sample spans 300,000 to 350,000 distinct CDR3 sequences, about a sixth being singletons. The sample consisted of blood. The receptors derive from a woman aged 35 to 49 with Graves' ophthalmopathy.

The CDR3 region is CASSLEFSTGRHEQYF. The CDR3 bases are TGTGCCAGCAGCTTAGAGTTTTCTACAGGGAGGCACGAGCAGTACTTC. The rearrangement links TRBV11-1 to TRBJ2-7; D possibly matches TRBD1 or TRBD2 (6 bases each). Trimming stripped 1 base from V and 5 bases from J, with 18 bases between. The CDR3 extends over 16 amino acids. The germline CDR1 and CDR2 sequences are SGHAT and FQDESV (reference sequence).

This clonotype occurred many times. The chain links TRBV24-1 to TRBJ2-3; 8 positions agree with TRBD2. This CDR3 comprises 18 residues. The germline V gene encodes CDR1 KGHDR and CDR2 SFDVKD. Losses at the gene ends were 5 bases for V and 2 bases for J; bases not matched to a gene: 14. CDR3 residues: CATSVTLASGGYTDTQYF. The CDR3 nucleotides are TGTGCCACCAGTGTCACCCTCGCTTCGGGGGGGTACACAGATACGCAGTATTTT.

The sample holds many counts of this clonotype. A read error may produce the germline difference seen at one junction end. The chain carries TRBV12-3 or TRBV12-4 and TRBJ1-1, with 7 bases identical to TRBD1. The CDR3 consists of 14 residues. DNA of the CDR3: TGTGCCAGCAGTCCGACGACAGGGCGGTTGATGTCGGGATTT. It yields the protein CASSPTTGRLMSGF.

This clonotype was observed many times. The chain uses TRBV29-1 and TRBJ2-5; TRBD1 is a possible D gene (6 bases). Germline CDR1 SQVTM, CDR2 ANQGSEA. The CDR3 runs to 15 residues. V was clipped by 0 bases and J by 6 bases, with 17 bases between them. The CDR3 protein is CSVEETNRARKTQYF. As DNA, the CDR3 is TGCAGCGTTGAAGAGACAAACAGGGCTCGTAAGACCCAGTACTTC.

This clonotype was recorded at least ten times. DNA for the CDR3: TGTGCCAGCATCGAAGCTAGCGGGATCCCCTACGAGCAGTACTTC. This codes for CASIEASGIPYEQYF. The chain employs TRBV2 and TRBJ2-7; 9 bases map to TRBD2. This CDR3 comprises 15 residues. Losses at the gene ends were 7 bases for V and 2 bases for J; bases not matched to a gene: 9. Germline V gives CDR1 SNHLY, CDR2 FYNNEI.

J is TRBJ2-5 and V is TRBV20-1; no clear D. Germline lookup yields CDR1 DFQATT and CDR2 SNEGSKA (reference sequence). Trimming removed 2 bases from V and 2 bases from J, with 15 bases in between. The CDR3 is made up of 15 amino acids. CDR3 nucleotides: TGCAGTGCTAGACCCCCCGGAATGGAGCAAGAGACCCAGTACTTC. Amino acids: CSARPPGMEQETQYF.

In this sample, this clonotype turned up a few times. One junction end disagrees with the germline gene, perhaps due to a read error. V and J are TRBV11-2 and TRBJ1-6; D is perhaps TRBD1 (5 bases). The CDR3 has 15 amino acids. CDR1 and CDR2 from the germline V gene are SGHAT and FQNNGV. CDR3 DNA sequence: TGTACCAGCAGCCTTCTCGTTGGGGGGGACGGTTCCCTCCACTTT. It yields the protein CTSSLLVGGDGSLHF.

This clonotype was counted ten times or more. The DNA for the CDR3 is TGTGCCAGCAGCTTAGTTGTTAGGGCCCGAAACGGCTACACCTTC. This gives the protein CASSLVVRARNGYTF. The genes are TRBV7-2 and TRBJ1-2, with D unclear. CDR1 is SGHTA and CDR2 is FQGNSA in the germline V gene. Trimming stripped 1 base from V and 8 bases from J, with 17 bases between. CDR3 length: 15 amino acids.

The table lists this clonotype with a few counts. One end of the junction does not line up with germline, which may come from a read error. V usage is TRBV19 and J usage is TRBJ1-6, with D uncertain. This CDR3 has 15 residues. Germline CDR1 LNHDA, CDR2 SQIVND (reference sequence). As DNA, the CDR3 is TGTGCCAGTAGGGGATCAAGCTCCTGTAATTCACCCCTCTACTTT. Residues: CASRGSSSCNSPLYF.

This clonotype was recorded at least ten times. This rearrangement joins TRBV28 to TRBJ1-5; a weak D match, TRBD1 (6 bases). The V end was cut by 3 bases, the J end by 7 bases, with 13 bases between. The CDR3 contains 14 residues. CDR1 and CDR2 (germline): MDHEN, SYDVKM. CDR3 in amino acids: CASSLGGQYQPQHF. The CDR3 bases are TGTGCCAGCAGTTTGGGGGGGCAGTACCAGCCCCAGCATTTT.